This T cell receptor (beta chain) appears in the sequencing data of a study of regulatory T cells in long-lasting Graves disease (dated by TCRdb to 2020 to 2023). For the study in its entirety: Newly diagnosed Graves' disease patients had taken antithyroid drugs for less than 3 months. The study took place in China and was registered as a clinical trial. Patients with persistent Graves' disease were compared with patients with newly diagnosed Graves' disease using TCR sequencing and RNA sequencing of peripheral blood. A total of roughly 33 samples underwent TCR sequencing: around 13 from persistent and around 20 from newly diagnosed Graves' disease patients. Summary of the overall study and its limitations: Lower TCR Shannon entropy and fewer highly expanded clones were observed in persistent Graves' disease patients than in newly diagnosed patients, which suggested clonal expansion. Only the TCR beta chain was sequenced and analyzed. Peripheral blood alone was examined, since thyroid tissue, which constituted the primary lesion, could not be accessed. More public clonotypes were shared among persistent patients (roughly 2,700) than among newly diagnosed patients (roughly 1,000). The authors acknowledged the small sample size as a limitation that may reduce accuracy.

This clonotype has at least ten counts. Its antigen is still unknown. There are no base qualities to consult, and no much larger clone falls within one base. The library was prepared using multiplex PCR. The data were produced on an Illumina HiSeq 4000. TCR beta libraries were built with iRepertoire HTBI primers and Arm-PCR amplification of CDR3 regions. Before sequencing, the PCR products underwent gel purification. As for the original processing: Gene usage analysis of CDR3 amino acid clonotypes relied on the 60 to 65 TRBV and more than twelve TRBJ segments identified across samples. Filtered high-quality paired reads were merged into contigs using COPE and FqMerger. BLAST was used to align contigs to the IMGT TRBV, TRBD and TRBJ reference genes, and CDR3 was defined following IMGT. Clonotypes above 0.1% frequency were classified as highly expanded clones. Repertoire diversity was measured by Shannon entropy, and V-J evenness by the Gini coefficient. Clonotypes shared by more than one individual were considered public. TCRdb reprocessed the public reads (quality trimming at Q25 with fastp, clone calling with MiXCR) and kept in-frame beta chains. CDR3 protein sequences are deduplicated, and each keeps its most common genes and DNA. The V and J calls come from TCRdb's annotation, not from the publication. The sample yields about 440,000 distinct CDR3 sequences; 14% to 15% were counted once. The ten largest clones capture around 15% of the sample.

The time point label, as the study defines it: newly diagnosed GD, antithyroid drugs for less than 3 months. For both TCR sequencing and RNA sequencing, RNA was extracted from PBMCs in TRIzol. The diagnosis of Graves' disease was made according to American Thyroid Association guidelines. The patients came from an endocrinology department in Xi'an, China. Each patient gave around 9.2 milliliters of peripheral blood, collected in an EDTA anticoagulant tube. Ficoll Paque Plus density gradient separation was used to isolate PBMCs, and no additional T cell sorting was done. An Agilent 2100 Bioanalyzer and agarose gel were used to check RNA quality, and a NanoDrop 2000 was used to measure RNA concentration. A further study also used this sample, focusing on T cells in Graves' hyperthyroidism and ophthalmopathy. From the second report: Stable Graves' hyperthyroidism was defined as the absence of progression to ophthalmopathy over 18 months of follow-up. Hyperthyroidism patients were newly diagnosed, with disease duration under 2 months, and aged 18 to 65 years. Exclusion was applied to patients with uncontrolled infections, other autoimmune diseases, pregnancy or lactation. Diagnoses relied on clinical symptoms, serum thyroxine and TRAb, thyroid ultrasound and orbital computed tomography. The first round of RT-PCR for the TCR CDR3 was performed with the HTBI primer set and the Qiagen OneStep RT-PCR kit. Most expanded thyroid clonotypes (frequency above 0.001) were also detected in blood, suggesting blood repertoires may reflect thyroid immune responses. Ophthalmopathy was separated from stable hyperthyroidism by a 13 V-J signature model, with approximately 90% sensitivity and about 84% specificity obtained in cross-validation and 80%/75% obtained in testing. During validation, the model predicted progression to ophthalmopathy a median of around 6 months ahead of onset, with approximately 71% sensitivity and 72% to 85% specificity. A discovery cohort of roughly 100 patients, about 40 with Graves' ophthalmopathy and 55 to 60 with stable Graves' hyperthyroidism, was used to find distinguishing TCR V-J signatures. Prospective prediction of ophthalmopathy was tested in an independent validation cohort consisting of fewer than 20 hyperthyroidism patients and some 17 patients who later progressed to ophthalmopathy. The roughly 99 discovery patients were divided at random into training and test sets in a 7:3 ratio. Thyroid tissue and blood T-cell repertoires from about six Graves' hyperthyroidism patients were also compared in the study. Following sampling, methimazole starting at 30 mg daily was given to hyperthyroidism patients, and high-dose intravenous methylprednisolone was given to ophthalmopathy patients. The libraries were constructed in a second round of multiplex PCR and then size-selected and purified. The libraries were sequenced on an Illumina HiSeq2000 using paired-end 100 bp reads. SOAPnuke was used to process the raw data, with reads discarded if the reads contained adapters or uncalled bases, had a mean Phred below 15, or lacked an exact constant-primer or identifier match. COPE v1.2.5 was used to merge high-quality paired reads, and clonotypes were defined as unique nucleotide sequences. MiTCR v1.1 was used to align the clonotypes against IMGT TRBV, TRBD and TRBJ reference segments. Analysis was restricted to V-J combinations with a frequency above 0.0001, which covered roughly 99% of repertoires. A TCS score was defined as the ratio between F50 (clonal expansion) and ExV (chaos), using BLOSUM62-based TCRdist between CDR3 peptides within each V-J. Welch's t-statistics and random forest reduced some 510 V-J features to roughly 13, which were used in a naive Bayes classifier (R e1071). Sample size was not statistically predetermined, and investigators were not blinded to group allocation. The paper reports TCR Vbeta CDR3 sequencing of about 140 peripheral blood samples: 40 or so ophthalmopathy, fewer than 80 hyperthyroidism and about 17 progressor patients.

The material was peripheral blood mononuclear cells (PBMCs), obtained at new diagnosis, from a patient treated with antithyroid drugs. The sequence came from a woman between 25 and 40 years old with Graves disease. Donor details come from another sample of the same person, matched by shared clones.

The nucleotide sequence is given as TGTGCCACCAGTGACTACACAGGGTATCAGCCCCAGCATTTT. Translated, this gives CATSDYTGYQPQHF. This chain joins TRBV24-1 to TRBJ1-5, with TRBD1 perhaps the D gene, on 6 matching bases. CDR1 and CDR2, looked up from the germline V gene, are KGHDR and SFDVKD. V loses 4 bases, J loses 5 bases, and the germline ends lie 11 bases apart. The CDR3 numbers 14 residues from cysteine through phenylalanine. CDR3 DNA only is kept here, 42 bases in frame from base 1.